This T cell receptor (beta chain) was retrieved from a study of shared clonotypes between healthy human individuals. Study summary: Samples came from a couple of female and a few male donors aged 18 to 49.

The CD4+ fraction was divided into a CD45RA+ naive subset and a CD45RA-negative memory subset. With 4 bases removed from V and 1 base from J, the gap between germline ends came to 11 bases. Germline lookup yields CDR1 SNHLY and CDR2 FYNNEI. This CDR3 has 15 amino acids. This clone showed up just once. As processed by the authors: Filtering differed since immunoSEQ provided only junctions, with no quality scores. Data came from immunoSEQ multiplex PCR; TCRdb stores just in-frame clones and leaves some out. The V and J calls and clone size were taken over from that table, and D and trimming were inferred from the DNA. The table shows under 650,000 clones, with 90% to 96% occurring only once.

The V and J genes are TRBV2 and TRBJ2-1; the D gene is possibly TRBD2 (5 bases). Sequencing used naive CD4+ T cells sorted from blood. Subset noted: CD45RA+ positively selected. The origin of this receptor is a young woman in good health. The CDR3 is CASSAERISYNEQFF. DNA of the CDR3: TGTGCCAGCAGTGCCGAGCGGATTTCCTACAATGAGCAGTTCTTC.